This passage covers 7 T cell receptor beta chains from one sample sequenced in a study of CD8 T cells in ankylosing spondylitis. Overall study findings and caveats: A TCR beta motif of 7 or 8 highly homologous variants appeared characteristic of ankylosing spondylitis blood.

Their antigens are not known. TCRdb used MiXCR to reprocess the 5' RACE reads, holding one entry per CDR3 protein. Of more than 250,000 distinct CDR3 sequences in the sample, 7% to 9% were seen once. The sequenced material came from blood, either unsorted or a sorted T cell fraction (not recorded which). The receptor set was obtained from a male donor with ankylosing spondylitis.

This clonotype has a handful of counts. The chain uses TRBV20-1 and TRBJ2-7, with 8 bases fitting TRBD2. Germline values: CDR1 DFQATT, CDR2 SNEGSKA (reference sequence). The CDR3 runs 16 residues. Germline trimming cut 3 bases from V and 4 bases from J; bases unmatched to any gene: 14. CDR3 DNA sequence: TGCAGTGCTAGGAGCCGGAGCAGTAGCGGGATGTACGAGCAGTACTTC. Translated: CSARSRSSSGMYEQYF.

The rearrangement joins TRBV10-3 to TRBJ2-3; D is undetermined. This CDR3 has 11 amino acids. V dropped 11 bases and J dropped 3 bases, with 9 bases sitting between them. Germline lookup yields CDR1 ENHRY and CDR2 SYGVKD. The CDR3 loop reads CAPRPTDTQYF. CDR3 nucleotides: TGTGCCCCCCGACCAACAGATACGCAGTATTTT.

The V call is TRBV20-1, the J call TRBJ2-1, with 10 bases matching TRBD2. The CDR3 is 16 amino acids. The V gene's germline CDR1 is DFQATT and CDR2 SNEGSKA (reference sequence). V gave up 4 bases and J gave up 7 bases; unmatched junction bases: 13. The DNA of the CDR3 is TGCAGTGCTACCCCTAGCGGGAGTGTGGTATTGAATGAGCAGTTCTTC. This gives the protein CSATPSGSVVLNEQFF.

This clonotype was counted only a few times. The chain recombines TRBV10-3 with TRBJ2-1, with 12 bases aligning to TRBD2. With V trimmed by 5 bases and J by 5 bases, 7 bases remained unmatched. From germline, CDR1 is ENHRY and CDR2 SYGVKD. The CDR3 sequence is 16 residues long. Here the CDR3 DNA reads TGTGCCATCAGTACTCCGGGACTAGCGGGTAACAATGAGCAGTTCTTC. Translation: CAISTPGLAGNNEQFF.

In its sample, this clonotype was seen a few times. V and J are TRBV10-1 and TRBJ1-1; D not certain. CDR3 length: 13 amino acids. The V end lost 2 bases, the J end lost 1 base, and 5 bases lay between the germline ends. From germline, CDR1 is WNHNN and CDR2 SYGVQD (reference sequence). The CDR3 spells CASSETWNTEAFF. CDR3 nucleotides: TGCGCCAGCAGTGAGACTTGGAACACTGAAGCTTTCTTT.

The CDR3: CASRAGTSSGANVLTF. The DNA for the CDR3 is TGTGCCAGCCGTGCAGGGACAAGCTCTGGGGCCAACGTCCTGACTTTC. The chain has TRBV2 and TRBJ2-6; weak D call: TRBD1 (6 bases). The CDR3 is made up of 16 amino acids. Trimming shortened V by 8 bases and J by 0 bases, and 14 bases separated the two germline ends. Germline lookup yields CDR1 SNHLY and CDR2 FYNNEI.

The CDR3 spells CASSIGGIYNEQFF. As DNA, the CDR3 is TGTGCCAGTAGTATCGGGGGAATTTACAATGAGCAGTTCTTC. The chain employs TRBV19 and TRBJ2-1, with D tentatively TRBD2 (6 bases). V lost 3 bases to trimming and J lost 4 bases, with 10 bases between them. Germline CDR1 LNHDA, CDR2 SQIVND (reference sequence). This CDR3 has 14 residues.